This T cell receptor beta chain appears in the sequencing data of a study of blood T cell repertoires in COVID-19. Study as a whole: Spain, Italy and the United States supplied samples that represented acute and convalescent COVID-19.

The germline V gene has CDR1 SGHNT and CDR2 YYREEE (reference sequence). There are 17 residues in the CDR3. Between the trimmed V and J ends, which lost 3 bases and 2 bases, there was a span of 18 bases. The repertoire was sequenced with immunoSEQ multiplex PCR; TCRdb's copy has only in-frame clones and lacks some. This sample has some 200,000 clones, with approximately 86% found just once. This clone was picked up a small number of times. Patients in Seattle were enrolled during active infection, then followed longitudinally. This chain connects TRBV5-4 to TRBJ1-5; D gene ambiguous. The sample was peripheral blood. The TCR originated in a woman aged 25 to 39 with COVID-19, enrolled during active disease. CDR3 sequence (DNA): TGTGCCAGCAGCTCGCGACGCGAGGGAGGCGGCAATCAGCCCCAGCATTTT. Translating it yields CASSSRREGGGNQPQHF. The full variable domain, its missing parts supplied by reference TRBV5-4 and TRBJ1-5, is ETGVTQSPTHLIKTRGQQVTLRCSSQSGHNTVSWYQQALGQGPQFIFQYYREEENGRGNFPPRFSGLQFPNYSSELNVNALELDDSALYLCASSSRREGGGNQPQHFGDGTRLSIL.